This T cell receptor (beta chain) was observed in a study of blood T cells in healthy people across ages. The V end was cut by 7 bases, the J end by 2 bases, with 14 bases between. The CDR3 length is 14 residues. Per germline, CDR1 SGHTA and CDR2 FQGNSA. PCR was performed a second time for roughly 6 to 12 cycles using a sample-barcoded 5' primer and a J-beta primer mix. One entry per CDR3 protein results from TCRdb running MiXCR on the 5' RACE reads. This table holds 270,000 or so distinct CDR3 sequences, around 27% found once. This clonotype was seen only a few times. The missing conserved phenylalanine or tryptophan at the end of this CDR3 makes a read error likely.

J is TRBJ1-1 and V is TRBV7-2, with D tentatively TRBD1 (6 bases). Sequenced material: blood. The sequence was obtained from a woman in her seventies in good health. CDR3 amino acids: CASKLQGGNTEAFS. The CDR3 DNA reads as TGTGCCAGCAAACTACAGGGAGGTAACACTGAAGCTTTCTCT.